A selection of T cell receptor beta chains follows, all from one sample in a study of shared clonotypes between healthy human individuals. Produced via immunoSEQ multiplex PCR; TCRdb's table is partial and in-frame only. Of roughly 300,000 clones listed, over 70% are singletons. The sample comprised memory CD4+ T cells sorted from blood. The source of these receptors is a man aged 25-45 years in good health. Each CDR3 is given with its conserved first and last residue. Each record gives: CDR3 length, J gene, V gene, D gene, clone size, CDR3 protein, CDR3 DNA. The D gene is left open where the match is weak. Some rows mark clone size as missing; the rest say once, few, many or name a class of expanded clone.

14,TRBJ2-3,TRBV29-1,TRBD2,NA,CSVGTSDFTDTQYF,TGCAGCGTTGGGACTAGCGATTTCACAGATACGCAGTATTTT
16,TRBJ2-3,TRBV19,TRBD2,once,CASSPGTSGITDTQYF,TGTGCCAGTAGCCCCGGGACTAGCGGAATCACAGATACGCAGTATTTT
15,TRBJ2-1,TRBV7-3,NA,few,CASSLKTTGYNEQFF,TGTGCCAGCAGCTTAAAGACTACCGGTTACAATGAGCAGTTCTTC
17,TRBJ2-1,TRBV5-1,TRBD1,few,CASSLQPGQGINNEQFF,TGCGCCAGCAGCCTACAGCCGGGACAGGGAATTAACAATGAGCAGTTCTTC
13,TRBJ1-2,TRBV25-1,NA,NA,CASSDPFNYGYTF,TGTGCCAGCAGTGACCCGTTTAACTATGGCTACACCTTC
13,TRBJ1-5,TRBV9,NA,NA,CASSVASDQPQHF,TGTGCCAGCAGCGTAGCGTCTGATCAGCCCCAGCATTTT
15,TRBJ2-2,TRBV2,NA,NA,CASSETRGISGELFF,TGTGCCAGCAGTGAGACTAGAGGTATTTCCGGGGAGCTGTTTTTT
12,TRBJ2-5,TRBV7-2,NA,few,CASSYVPETQYF,TGTGCCAGCAGCTATGTACCGGAGACCCAGTACTTC
17,TRBJ2-1,TRBV6-1,TRBD1,NA,CASSALTGGISYNEQFF,TGTGCCAGCAGTGCCCTCACAGGGGGGATCTCCTACAATGAGCAGTTCTTC
12,TRBJ1-2,TRBV30,NA,NA,CAWTPWAGGYTF,TGTGCCTGGACCCCTTGGGCGGGTGGCTACACCTTC
18,TRBJ2-7,TRBV28,TRBD2,NA,CASSTPTPGSGRLYEQYF,TGTGCCAGCAGCACCCCCACCCCTGGGAGCGGGAGGTTGTACGAGCAGTACTTC
15,TRBJ2-1,TRBV2,TRBD2,few,CASMTTSGRSDEQFF,TGTGCCAGCATGACGACTAGCGGGAGGAGTGATGAGCAGTTCTTC
14,TRBJ1-2,TRBV19,NA,NA,CASSMVRGSYGYTF,TGTGCCAGTAGTATGGTTCGGGGATCCTATGGCTACACCTTC
12,TRBJ2-7,TRBV2,NA,NA,CASRVSDYEQYF,TGTGCCAGCAGGGTTAGCGACTACGAGCAGTACTTC
13,TRBJ2-7,TRBV19,TRBD1,NA,CASSTQGAGEQYF,TGTGCCAGTAGTACGCAGGGGGCGGGCGAGCAGTACTTC
13,TRBJ2-1,TRBV11-3,NA,NA,CASSKANYNEQFF,TGTGCCAGCAGCAAAGCTAATTACAATGAGCAGTTCTTC
13,TRBJ2-5,TRBV28,NA,NA,CASSLNSPETQYF,TGTGCCAGCAGTTTAAATAGCCCGGAGACCCAGTACTTC
13,TRBJ2-5,TRBV28,NA,NA,CASSLGVRETQYF,TGTGCCAGCAGTTTGGGGGTACGCGAGACCCAGTACTTC
14,TRBJ2-1,TRBV9,NA,NA,CASSVGLANNEQFF,TGTGCCAGCAGCGTAGGTCTAGCCAACAATGAGCAGTTCTTC
14,TRBJ1-2,TRBV4-1,NA,NA,CASSQEGRAYGYTF,TGCGCCAGCAGCCAAGAGGGCAGGGCCTATGGCTACACCTTC
13,TRBJ2-2,TRBV7-3,NA,NA,CASSLVGVGELFF,TGTGCCAGCAGCTTAGTAGGAGTCGGGGAGCTGTTTTTT
13,TRBJ2-3,TRBV7-2,NA,NA,CASSRQAPDTQYF,TGTGCCAGCAGCCGGCAAGCCCCAGATACGCAGTATTTT
10,TRBJ2-5,TRBV10-3,TRBD1,NA,CAIRGDRVYF,TGTGCCATCAGGGGGGACAGGGTATACTTC